Sequencing of this TCR beta chain was carried out in a study of blood T cell repertoires in COVID-19. TCRdb's table, derived via immunoSEQ multiplex PCR, lists solely in-frame clones and lacks some. The sample yields about 350,000 clones, about nine tenths seen once. The CDR3 consists of 14 residues. Germline V gives CDR1 KGHDR, CDR2 SFDVKD. V dropped 5 bases and J dropped 4; count of bases not matched to a gene: 5. Specimen: peripheral blood. The V call is TRBV24-1, the J call TRBJ2-3; 7 positions agree with TRBD2. This clonotype was sampled from a woman in her 70s with COVID-19, enrolled during active disease. CDR3 DNA sequence: TGTGCCACCAGTGGGGGGGGGTTTGCAGATACGCAGTATTTT. This translates into CATSGGGFADTQYF.